The clone carrying this T cell receptor beta chain showed up just a few times. The data were taken from a study of T cell changes during pregnancy in multiple sclerosis. The repertoire was sequenced with immunoSEQ multiplex PCR; TCRdb's copy has only in-frame clones and lacks some. The profile covers some 70,000 clones, with almost 95% appearing a single time and 3% to 3.5% taken by the ten largest. V gave up 2 bases and J gave up 0 bases, with 10 bases separating them. CDR1 and CDR2 (germline): MNHNS, SASEGT. This CDR3 has 15 residues. This rearrangement joins TRBV6-1 to TRBJ1-2; D ambiguous. The TCR originated in a female donor in good health, enrolled as a control in a pregnancy study. This material consisted of CD8+ T cells from peripheral blood mononuclear cells, taken in the third trimester of pregnancy. The CDR3 loop is CASSETWSANYGYTF. The DNA for the CDR3 is TGTGCCAGCAGTGAAACCTGGTCAGCTAACTATGGCTACACCTTC.